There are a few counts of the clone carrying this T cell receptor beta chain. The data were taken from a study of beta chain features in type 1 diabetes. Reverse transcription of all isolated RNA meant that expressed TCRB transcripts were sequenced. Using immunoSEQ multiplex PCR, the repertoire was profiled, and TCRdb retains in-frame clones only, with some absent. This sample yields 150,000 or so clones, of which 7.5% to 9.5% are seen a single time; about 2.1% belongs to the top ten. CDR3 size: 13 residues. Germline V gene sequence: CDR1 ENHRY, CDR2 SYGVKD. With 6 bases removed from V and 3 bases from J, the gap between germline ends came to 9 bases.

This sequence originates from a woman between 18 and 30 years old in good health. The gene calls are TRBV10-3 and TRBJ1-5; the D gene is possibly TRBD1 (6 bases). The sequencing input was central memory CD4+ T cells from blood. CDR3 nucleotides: TGTGCCATCAGCTGGGACACCAATCAGCCCCAGCATTTT. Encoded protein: CAISWDTNQPQHF.